Reported below is one TCR beta chain. The antigen is not known. There are 14 residues in the CDR3. With 6 bases clipped from V and 4 bases from J, the junction kept 8 bases outside the gene matches. The germline V gene has CDR1 MNHEY and CDR2 SMNVEV (reference sequence). 13 Jbeta primers and 60 Vbeta primers were used for the PCR. The table came from immunoSEQ multiplex PCR; TCRdb's copy has only in-frame clones and leaves some out. The repertoire has more than 200,000 clones, 60% to 80% of them found once; the top ten carry approximately 1.8%. The data belong to a study of cytomegalovirus exposure and HLA in healthy donors. The study's findings and limits: Most subjects' HLA-A and HLA-B alleles were reportedly predicted from TCR beta sequences. In a later analysis, TCR beta V- and J-gene trimming was associated with a missense DCLRE1C variant. Specificity of a few CMV-associated chains for CMV antigens was verified in vitro.

V usage is TRBV27 and J usage is TRBJ1-1; TRBD1 agrees at 7 bases. This TCR was recovered from a male donor in good health and CMV-seronegative. Material for sequencing was PBMCs. DNA of the CDR3: TGTGCCAGCAGGTTAGGGGGCGCTCTCACTGAAGCTTTCTTT. Protein product: CASRLGGALTEAFF.